The rows below give T cell receptor beta chains drawn from one sample of a study of Graves' ophthalmopathy and Graves' hyperthyroidism. TCRdb re-derived calls from the multiplex PCR reads in MiXCR, one entry per CDR3 protein. The sample has 600,000 to 700,000 distinct CDR3 sequences, 35% to 45% seen once; the top ten hold around 3.3%. Material for sequencing was peripheral blood. Receptors originate from an adult man with Graves' ophthalmopathy. CDR3s include the opening cysteine and the closing phenylalanine or tryptophan. The order of the fields is D gene, clone size, J gene, V gene, CDR3 DNA, CDR3 protein. The D gene is left open where the match is weak. The size field is filled for only some rows; it gives once, few, many or a size class.

.,many,TRBJ1-2,TRBV2,TGTGCCAGCAGTCCAAACGGATCCTGGGACTATGGCTACACCTTC,CASSPNGSWDYGYTF
.,few,TRBJ1-2,TRBV4-3,TGCGCCAGCAGCCCCCGGAGCGGATACCATGGCTACACCTTC,CASSPRSGYHGYTF
.,.,TRBJ2-5,TRBV20-1,TGCAGTGCTAGAGATTTACAGAGAGAGACCCAGTACTTC,CSARDLQRETQYF
TRBD1,many,TRBJ1-5,TRBV25-1,TGTGCCAGCAGTGAATCGGGGACAGGGAAAGGGAATCAGCCCCAGCATTTT,CASSESGTGKGNQPQHF
TRBD2,.,TRBJ2-2,TRBV11-2,TGTGCCAGCAGGAGGATCGGGACTAGCGCTAAGCGGGAGCTGTTTTTT,CASRRIGTSAKRELFF
.,many,TRBJ2-7,TRBV29-1,TGCAGCGTTGAAGAGAACTACGAGCAGTACTTC,CSVEENYEQYF
TRBD1,.,TRBJ1-6,TRBV4-2,TGTGCCAGCAGCCAACGCGGGACAGAGGCTGACCCCCTCCACTTT,CASSQRGTEADPLHF
TRBD2,many,TRBJ2-5,TRBV7-9,TGTGCCAGCAGCGGGGGACTAGACCAAGAGACCCAGTACTTC,CASSGGLDQETQYF
TRBD2,.,TRBJ2-5,TRBV7-3,TGTGCCAGCAGCCCACAGCGGGAGGGCCTGGTAAAGACCCAGTACTTC,CASSPQREGLVKTQYF
TRBD1,.,TRBJ1-5,TRBV11-1,TGTGCCAGCAGCTTAGGACAGGGTTTTAGCAATCAGCCCCAGCATTTT,CASSLGQGFSNQPQHF
TRBD2,few,TRBJ2-3,TRBV10-3,TGTGCCATCAGTGTGGAGGCGGGAGGCACAGATACGCAGTATTTT,CAISVEAGGTDTQYF
.,.,TRBJ2-7,TRBV2,TGTGCCAGCAGTGAAACCGGGACTTTCTACGAGCAGTACTTC,CASSETGTFYEQYF
.,many,TRBJ2-5,TRBV5-1,TGCGCCAGCAGCCCTGGACAAGACCAAGAGACCCAGTACTTC,CASSPGQDQETQYF
TRBD2,many,TRBJ2-2,TRBV29-1,TGCAGCGTGGGGGGGATTACGAACACCGGGGAGCTGTTTTTT,CSVGGITNTGELFF
TRBD1,.,TRBJ1-6,TRBV7-9,TGTGCCAGCAGAGACAGGGGGCGTAATTCACCCCTCCACTTT,CASRDRGRNSPLHF
.,.,TRBJ1-1,TRBV7-9,TGTGCCAGCAGGGACGACGGTGACTCAGTCACTGAAGCTTTCTTT,CASRDDGDSVTEAFF
.,many,TRBJ1-6,TRBV6-5,TGTGCCAGCAGTCTTGGAGGGCACAATTCACCCCTCCACTTT,CASSLGGHNSPLHF
TRBD1,many,TRBJ1-1,TRBV10-3,TGTGCCATCAGTGACATAGGGGGCGAAGGGGCTTTCTTT,CAISDIGGEGAFF
.,many,TRBJ1-2,TRBV12-3/TRBV12-4,TGTGCCAGCAGTTTCTCCGCCGTTTCGACAGGCTATGGCTACACCTTC,CASSFSAVSTGYGYTF
TRBD1,many,TRBJ1-2,TRBV19,TGTGCCAGTAGTACCGGACAGGGCTATTGGGGCTACACCTTC,CASSTGQGYWGYTF